The 22 T cell receptor beta chains reported below all come from one sample, sequenced in a study of shared clonotypes between healthy human individuals. The naive CD8 subset, CD45RO-negative cells positively selected for CCR7, excluded terminally differentiated effector memory CD45RA+ cells. Assay used: immunoSEQ multiplex PCR; TCRdb lists only in-frame clones, some missing. The sample records about 820,000 clones, about 91% being singletons. The sample was naive CD8+ T cells sorted from blood. These receptors were taken from a man aged 25 to 40 in good health.

The chain uses TRBV30 and TRBJ2-7; perhaps TRBD2 as D (6 bases). Germline CDR1 reads GTSNPN; CDR2 reads SVGIG (reference sequence). The CDR3 consists of 14 residues. V lost 3 bases, J lost 5 bases, and 17 bases lay in between. CDR3 sequence: CAWSMTSIIDEQYF. The CDR3 coding sequence is TGTGCCTGGAGCATGACTAGTATTATCGACGAGCAGTACTTC.

The gene calls are TRBV4-1 and TRBJ2-1; TRBD1 is a possible D gene (5 bases). This CDR3 comprises 15 residues. The germline CDR1 and CDR2 sequences are MGHRA and YSYEKL. V was shortened by 2 bases and J by 5 bases, with 13 bases between the two germline ends. The CDR3 sequence is CASSQHWGADNEQFF. The CDR3 coding sequence is TGCGCCAGCAGCCAACACTGGGGCGCCGACAATGAGCAGTTCTTC.

The chain employs TRBV10-3 and TRBJ2-1; 8 nucleotides agree with TRBD2. Trimming cost V 2 bases and J 6 bases; bases outside gene matches: 12. This CDR3 has 17 residues. The germline gives CDR1 ENHRY, CDR2 SYGVKD. CDR3 sequence reads: CAISEAVIAGYGNEQFF. DNA for the CDR3: TGTGCCATCAGTGAGGCGGTGATAGCGGGATATGGCAATGAGCAGTTCTTC.

The rearrangement uses TRBV14 and TRBJ2-7; TRBD2 is a possible D gene (5 bases). V lost 2 bases, J lost 0 bases, and 11 bases lay in between. Germline V CDR1 and CDR2: SGHDN, FVKESK. The CDR3 spans 15 residues. CDR3 sequence: CASSQYVGDSYEQYF. The CDR3, as DNA: TGTGCCAGCAGCCAATACGTGGGAGACTCCTACGAGCAGTACTTC.

V is TRBV5-1 and J is TRBJ2-7; 10 bases are shared with TRBD1. With V trimmed by 0 bases and J by 3 bases, 9 bases remained unmatched. CDR3 size: 17 residues. Germline V gene data show CDR1 as SGHRS and CDR2 as YFSETQ. The CDR3 region is CASSLVPDRGQFYEQYF. The DNA for the CDR3 is TGCGCCAGCAGCTTGGTTCCCGACAGGGGGCAATTCTACGAGCAGTACTTC.

The chain recombines TRBV4-1 with TRBJ2-4; D may be TRBD1 (6 bases). V was trimmed by 0 bases and J by 1 base, leaving 10 bases between them. This CDR3 is built from 16 residues. Germline V CDR1 and CDR2: MGHRA, YSYEKL. CDR3 residues: CASSQDLQGAKNIQYF. The CDR3 coding sequence is TGCGCCAGCAGCCAAGATTTGCAGGGGGCCAAAAACATTCAGTACTTC.

Concerning this clone: Other nucleotide sequences in the sample specify the same CDR3. V gene TRBV27 combines with J gene TRBJ2-7; D is unclear. Germline CDR1 MNHEY, CDR2 SMNVEV (reference sequence). The CDR3 covers 13 residues. With 3 bases removed from V and 1 base from J, the gap between germline ends came to 7 bases. The DNA of the CDR3 is TGTGCCAGCAGTTTTGGGGAATCCTACGAGCAGTACTTC. Translated: CASSFGESYEQYF.

V usage is TRBV30 and J usage is TRBJ2-7; D gene uncertain. The ends were cut back, 6 bases at V and 3 bases at J, with 18 bases in the middle. This CDR3 comprises 14 residues. Germline V gene sequence: CDR1 GTSNPN, CDR2 SVGIG (reference sequence). CDR3 amino acids: CACLLTRRGYEQYF. As DNA, the CDR3 is TGTGCCTGCCTCCTAACGCGAAGAGGCTACGAGCAGTACTTC.

CDR3 DNA: TGTGCCAGCAGTGAAGCCCCTAACAGGGGGCTATCCGAGCAGTACTTC. Translated: CASSEAPNRGLSEQYF. The chain is built from TRBV6-1 and TRBJ2-7; 9 nucleotides match TRBD1. V lost 0 bases and J lost 6; bases outside the gene matches: 9. The CDR3 is 16 residues long. Germline loops: CDR1 MNHNS, CDR2 SASEGT.

The chain employs TRBV5-6 and TRBJ2-7; D gene unclear. This CDR3 comprises 15 residues. The V gene lost 0 bases and the J gene lost 1 base, with 11 bases spanning the gap. Germline V gene data show CDR1 as SGHDT and CDR2 as YYEEEE. In DNA, the CDR3 is TGTGCCAGCAGCTTGGGGGCCAGGCCTTCCTACGAGCAGTACTTC. The encoded protein is CASSLGARPSYEQYF.

The J gene is TRBJ2-7, the V gene TRBV7-2; 10 bases map to TRBD1. The germline V gene has CDR1 SGHTA and CDR2 FQGNSA. V lost 5 bases, J lost 4 bases, and 8 bases stayed unmatched. This CDR3 spans 15 amino acids. CDR3 in amino acids: CASSRPGTGEYEQYF. The CDR3 DNA reads as TGTGCCAGCAGCCGTCCCGGGACAGGGGAGTACGAGCAGTACTTC.

The chain couples TRBV9 to TRBJ2-1; 7 nucleotides line up with TRBD2. Germline V lookup: CDR1 SGDLS, CDR2 YYNGEE. Trimming at V came to 2 bases and at J to 6 bases, leaving 5 bases not matched to a gene. The CDR3 consists of 14 residues. CDR3 nucleotides: TGTGCCAGCAGCGTCCGGCTAGCGGCCAATGAGCAGTTCTTC. Translating gives CASSVRLAANEQFF.

This clone was picked up one time. The chain combines TRBV2 with TRBJ2-7, with 7 bases fitting TRBD2. The germline gives CDR1 SNHLY, CDR2 FYNNEI. V dropped 5 bases and J dropped 5; count of bases not matched to a gene: 12. There are 15 residues in the CDR3. CDR3 sequence reads: CASSPPGLGGDEQYF. In DNA form, the CDR3 reads TGTGCCAGCAGTCCCCCCGGACTAGGCGGGGACGAGCAGTACTTC.

The CDR3 here is CASSPGTYTDTQYF. CDR3 coding DNA: TGTGCCAGCAGCCCAGGGACATACACAGATACGCAGTATTTT. The chain carries TRBV5-5 and TRBJ2-3, with a possible D match to TRBD1 (6 bases). Germline values: CDR1 SGHKS, CDR2 YYEKEE (reference sequence). V gave up 4 bases and J gave up 2 bases, with 11 bases separating them. The length of the CDR3 is 14 residues.

Only one count was recorded for this clone. The V call is TRBV2, the J call TRBJ2-1; 13 nucleotides agree with TRBD2. The CDR3 spans 17 residues. The germline V gene encodes CDR1 SNHLY and CDR2 FYNNEI. V was pared by 1 base and J by 6 bases, with 6 bases of the junction left unmatched. The DNA of the CDR3 is TGTGCCAGCAGTGAAGGACGGACTAGCGGGAGAATCAATGAGCAGTTCTTC. Its protein product is CASSEGRTSGRINEQFF.

The V call is TRBV19, the J call TRBJ2-1, with 10 bases lining up with TRBD1. The CDR3 runs 15 residues. V gave up 7 bases and J gave up 5 bases; unmatched junction bases: 8. Germline CDR1 LNHDA, CDR2 SQIVND (reference sequence). As DNA, the CDR3 is TGTGCCAGTAAAATAGACAGGGGGCTCGACAATGAGCAGTTCTTC. This encodes CASKIDRGLDNEQFF.

This chain connects TRBV7-9 to TRBJ2-7, with TRBD2 identical over 8 bases. CDR3 length equals 13 residues. Looked up from germline, CDR1 is SEHNR and CDR2 is FQNEAQ (reference sequence). J lost 2 bases, V lost 5 bases, and 2 bases had no gene match. The CDR3 coding sequence is TGTGCCAGCAGCGGCGGGAGGCCCTACGAGCAGTACTTC. Protein sequence: CASSGGRPYEQYF. Together with reference TRBV7-9 and TRBJ2-7, the CDR3 gives the full variable domain: DTGVSQNPRHKITKRGQNVTFRCDPISEHNRLYWYRQTLGQGPEFLTYFQNEAQLEKSRLLSDRFSAERPKGSFSTLEIQRTEQGDSAMYLCASSGGRPYEQYFGPGTRLTVT.

To note about this clone: This same CDR3 is encoded by further DNA sequences in the sample. This chain links TRBV27 with TRBJ2-1; D is uncertain. V was cut by 0 bases and J by 6 bases, with 6 bases left in between. The CDR3 totals 13 residues. From germline, CDR1 is MNHEY and CDR2 SMNVEV (reference sequence). The CDR3 region is CASSLSGINEQFF. CDR3 sequence (DNA): TGTGCCAGCAGTTTATCTGGGATCAATGAGCAGTTCTTC.

This clone appeared once. The V call is TRBV25-1, the J call TRBJ2-3; D remains ambiguous. The V end was cut by 2 bases, the J end by 4 bases, with 7 bases between. From germline, CDR1 is MGHDK and CDR2 SYGVNS. The CDR3 loop spans 13 amino acids. CDR3 in amino acids: CASSERVPDTQYF. In nucleotides, the CDR3 is TGTGCCAGCAGTGAACGCGTACCAGATACGCAGTATTTT.

Concerning this clone itself: The sample carries other DNA sequences with the same CDR3. The V gene is TRBV9, the J gene TRBJ2-2; D unclear. The germline V gene encodes CDR1 SGDLS and CDR2 YYNGEE. CDR3 length: 13 residues. V lost 2 bases and J 4 bases, leaving 6 bases between the germline ends. CDR3 amino acids: CASSVWGTGELFF. The CDR3 DNA reads TGTGCCAGCAGCGTGTGGGGCACCGGGGAGCTGTTTTTT.

This chain uses TRBV11-2 with TRBJ2-7, with a weak D call TRBD1 (7 bases). The CDR3 is made up of 15 amino acids. Germline loops: CDR1 SGHAT, CDR2 FQNNGV. V lost 5 bases and J lost 3, with 17 bases in between. This chain's CDR3 is CASSELTGRLYEQYF. For the CDR3, the DNA is TGTGCCAGCAGCGAATTGACAGGGAGGCTCTACGAGCAGTACTTC.

With regard to this clone: Other nucleotide sequences in the sample specify the same CDR3. This rearrangement joins TRBV7-9 to TRBJ2-7; possibly TRBD1 for D (5 bases). CDR3 length equals 13 residues. Germline CDR1 is SEHNR and CDR2 is FQNEAQ (reference sequence). Between the trimmed V and J ends, which lost 5 bases and 2 bases, there was a span of 10 bases. The CDR3 nucleotides read TGTGCCAGCAGCCCCCAGGGAACCTACGAGCAGTACTTC. Translation: CASSPQGTYEQYF.